The next 14 T cell receptor beta chains were all read from a single sample in a study of blood T cell repertoires in COVID-19. TCRdb's copy holds only in-frame clones and misses some; the assay was immunoSEQ multiplex PCR. This table holds around 100,000 clones, approximately 83% found once. Sequenced input: peripheral blood. These receptors were collected from an older woman with acute or convalescent COVID-19.

This clone was detected only once. DNA for the CDR3: TGTGCCAGCAGTTATTCGGGGGACTACTACGAGCAGTACTTC. It yields the protein CASSYSGDYYEQYF. The rearrangement uses TRBV6-5 and TRBJ2-7; 7 bases fit TRBD2. The germline V gene encodes CDR1 MNHEY and CDR2 SVGAGI. The ends lost 3 bases at V and 3 bases at J; junction bases unmatched: 5. This CDR3 contains 14 residues.

The chain carries TRBV6-5 and TRBJ2-7; the D gene is possibly TRBD1 (5 bases). Germline assignment: CDR1 MNHEY and CDR2 SVGAGI. With 2 bases removed from V and 3 bases from J, the gap between germline ends came to 8 bases. The length of the CDR3 is 13 residues. CDR3 residues: CASSYGRGYEQYF. The CDR3 DNA follows: TGTGCCAGCAGTTACGGTAGGGGCTACGAGCAGTACTTC.

This chain uses TRBV7-9 with TRBJ2-7; 10 positions match TRBD1. Unmatched junction bases numbered 10, after V lost 3 bases and J lost 5 bases. There are 16 residues in the CDR3. Germline CDR1 is SEHNR and CDR2 is FQNEAQ (reference sequence). CDR3 in DNA: TGTGCCAGCAGCTTGGCGACCGGGACAGGGGAAAACGAGCAGTACTTC. It codes for CASSLATGTGENEQYF.

This chain connects TRBV19 to TRBJ1-1, with 8 bases identical to TRBD1. This CDR3 has 14 amino acids. The trim removed 7 bases at V and 1 base at J, leaving 5 bases unmatched. Germline CDR1 reads LNHDA; CDR2 reads SQIVND (reference sequence). The CDR3 DNA reads as TGTGCCAGTACCATGACAGGGGCGAACACTGAAGCTTTCTTT. This gives the protein CASTMTGANTEAFF.

V gene TRBV7-2 combines with J gene TRBJ1-6; no clear D. V lost 6 bases and J 7 bases, leaving 19 bases between the germline ends. The CDR3 consists of 16 residues. Per germline, CDR1 SGHTA and CDR2 FQGNSA. CDR3 DNA sequence: TGTGCCAGCAGGTCGGGGATTGTATCAGGCAATTCACCCCTCCACTTT. It is translated as CASRSGIVSGNSPLHF.

V gene TRBV20-1 combines with J gene TRBJ2-5; D unresolved. Trimming removed 6 bases from V and 5 bases from J, with 10 bases in between. The CDR3 sequence is 11 residues long. The V gene's germline CDR1 is DFQATT and CDR2 SNEGSKA (reference sequence). CDR3 bases: TGCAGTGCGGTAGAGGTCGAGACCCAGTACTTC. Amino acids: CSAVEVETQYF.

The rearrangement links TRBV28 to TRBJ1-4; TRBD1 might be the D (5 bases). CDR3 length equals 13 residues. Germline CDR1 is MDHEN and CDR2 is SYDVKM. Trimming shortened V by 10 bases and J by 4 bases, and 13 bases separated the two germline ends. CDR3 residues: CATHRRNNEKLFF. The DNA for the CDR3 is TGTGCCACTCACAGGCGGAATAATGAAAAACTGTTTTTT.

The rearrangement joins TRBV25-1 to TRBJ2-2, with TRBD2 as a possible D gene (6 bases). The V gene lost 4 bases and the J gene lost 0 bases, with 18 bases spanning the gap. This CDR3 is 18 amino acids long. Per the germline V gene, CDR1 is MGHDK and CDR2 is SYGVNS. CDR3 DNA: TGTGCCAGCAGTGCCAATTCGCCGGGACTCCCGAACACCGGGGAGCTGTTTTTT. Encoded protein: CASSANSPGLPNTGELFF.

This chain joins TRBV3-1 (or the pseudogene TRBV3-2) and TRBJ1-6, with D hard to call. There are 17 residues in the CDR3. Germline V gene data show CDR1 as LGHDT and CDR2 as YNNKEL (reference sequence). V shed 2 bases and J shed 7 bases, with 18 bases lying between them. The CDR3 coding sequence is TGTGCCAGCAGCCAAAACCCAAGCGGTACAGACAATTCACCCCTCCACTTT. It codes for CASSQNPSGTDNSPLHF.

The rearrangement uses TRBV2 and TRBJ2-5; 8 bases agree with TRBD2. Germline-derived CDR1 and CDR2 are SNHLY and FYNNEI. The CDR3 covers 14 residues. The ends lost 3 bases at V and 4 bases at J; junction bases unmatched: 4. The CDR3 here is CASSERLAGETQYF. CDR3 in DNA: TGTGCCAGCAGTGAGAGGCTAGCGGGAGAGACCCAGTACTTC.

This clone turned up a few times. The chain recombines TRBV5-4 with TRBJ1-6; the D gene is possibly TRBD1 (6 bases). Trimming took 5 bases from V and 7 from J, leaving 16 bases between them. CDR1 is SGHNT, CDR2 YYREEE, per germline (reference sequence). The CDR3 length is 15 residues. The CDR3 DNA is TGTGCCAGCAGTTACCACCAGGGGACCAATTCACCCCTCCACTTT. Its translation is CASSYHQGTNSPLHF.

The chain joins TRBV19 to TRBJ2-7; 10 bases are a match to TRBD1. The CDR3 extends over 15 amino acids. Germline values: CDR1 LNHDA, CDR2 SQIVND (reference sequence). J gave up 2 bases and V 6 bases, and 7 bases lay outside the gene matches. CDR3 amino acids: CASRPRDRGTYEQYF. The CDR3 region has the DNA TGTGCCAGTAGACCCCGGGACAGGGGAACCTACGAGCAGTACTTC.

V usage is TRBV7-2 and J usage is TRBJ2-1; 14 bases are shared with TRBD2. Germline V gene lookup returns CDR1 SGHTA and CDR2 FQGNSA. V was clipped by 5 bases and J by 12 bases; unmatched bases: 6. This CDR3 has 14 residues. The CDR3 DNA follows: TGTGCCAGCAGCCCCGGGACTAGCGGGGGTCCGCAGTTCTTC. Its translation is CASSPGTSGGPQFF.

This clone appeared a single time. The J gene is TRBJ1-1, the V gene TRBV3-1 (or the pseudogene TRBV3-2), with D uncertain. Trimming removed 1 base at V and 2 bases at J, with 11 bases between. CDR3 length equals 15 residues. Germline V gives CDR1 LGHDT, CDR2 YNNKEL (reference sequence). The CDR3 bases are TGTGCCAGCAGCCAAGGACACAGAACTAACACTGAAGCTTTCTTT. It yields the protein CASSQGHRTNTEAFF.